These 15 T cell receptor beta chains came from one sample sequenced in a study of blood T cell repertoires in COVID-19. The assay was immunoSEQ multiplex PCR, and TCRdb's table has in-frame clones only and misses some. The sample has around 67,000 clones; 80% to 90% are singletons. Sequencing was carried out using peripheral blood. All receptors derive from a woman aged 80 or over with active or convalescent COVID-19.

The V gene is TRBV5-4, the J gene TRBJ2-7; 8 bases are a match to TRBD1. Trimming removed 2 bases from V and 0 bases from J; junction bases left unmatched: 19. CDR1 is SGHNT, CDR2 YYREEE, per germline (reference sequence). This CDR3 spans 20 amino acids. CDR3: CASSFELGTGGPTSSYEQYF. The CDR3 bases are TGTGCCAGCAGCTTTGAATTGGGGACAGGTGGCCCAACTAGCTCCTACGAGCAGTACTTC.

This chain connects TRBV6-2 or TRBV6-3 to TRBJ2-4, with D perhaps TRBD1 (6 bases). The CDR3 covers 12 residues. The V gene lost 2 bases and the J gene lost 14 bases, with 13 bases spanning the gap. Germline V CDR1 and CDR2: MNHEY, SVGEGT. The CDR3, as DNA: TGTGCCAGCAGTTACCGGCAGGGGCCCAAGTACTTC. This gives the protein CASSYRQGPKYF.

The chain couples TRBV5-1 to TRBJ2-2; D is perhaps TRBD1 (6 bases). With 2 bases removed from V and 2 bases from J, the gap between germline ends came to 13 bases. CDR3 length: 16 amino acids. Per germline, CDR1 SGHRS and CDR2 YFSETQ. CDR3 DNA sequence: TGCGCCAGCAGCTTTATCGACAGGCTAAACACCGGGGAGCTGTTTTTT. Translated, it gives CASSFIDRLNTGELFF.

There are a few counts of this clone. The rearrangement links TRBV11-3 to TRBJ2-7; TRBD2 is a possible D gene (7 bases). The ends were cut back, 3 bases at V and 5 bases at J, with 11 bases in the middle. Germline values: CDR1 SGHNT, CDR2 YENEEA. The CDR3 is 13 amino acids. The CDR3 sequence is CASSLRGQDEQYF. CDR3 DNA: TGTGCCAGCAGCTTGCGGGGGCAGGACGAGCAGTACTTC.

The chain recombines TRBV5-4 with TRBJ2-1; TRBD2 matches at 7 bases. This CDR3 contains 13 residues. Germline-derived CDR1 and CDR2 are SGHNT and YYREEE (reference sequence). V shed 3 bases, J shed 4 bases, and the junction held 1 base outside the gene matches. CDR3 region: CASSSGGYNEQFF. CDR3 bases: TGTGCCAGCAGCTCGGGGGGATACAATGAGCAGTTCTTC. The entire variable domain, with the rest obtained from reference TRBV5-4 and TRBJ2-1, is as follows: ETGVTQSPTHLIKTRGQQVTLRCSSQSGHNTVSWYQQALGQGPQFIFQYYREEENGRGNFPPRFSGLQFPNYSSELNVNALELDDSALYLCASSSGGYNEQFFGPGTRLTVL.

The chain joins TRBV5-4 to TRBJ2-1, with D hard to call. The CDR3 covers 13 residues. V was cut by 4 bases and J by 0 bases, with 5 bases left in between. Germline V lookup: CDR1 SGHNT, CDR2 YYREEE (reference sequence). CDR3: CASSHSSYNEQFF. Here the CDR3 DNA reads TGTGCCAGCAGCCACAGCTCCTACAATGAGCAGTTCTTC.

The CDR3, as DNA: TGCGCCAGCAGCAGACTCATCACAGATACGCAGTATTTT. Residues: CASSRLITDTQYF. V usage is TRBV4-3 and J usage is TRBJ2-3; D not resolved. The CDR3 contains 13 residues. Trimming took 5 bases from V and 2 from J, leaving 8 bases between them. Germline CDR1 is LGHNA and CDR2 is YSLEER.

J is TRBJ2-3 and V is TRBV7-2; D is possibly TRBD2 (5 bases). Trimming cost V 4 bases and J 2 bases, with 16 bases left between them. This CDR3 has 16 amino acids. Germline V lookup: CDR1 SGHTA, CDR2 FQGNSA. The CDR3 loop reads CASSSGNRAYTDTQYF. As DNA, the CDR3 is TGTGCCAGCAGCTCCGGGAATAGGGCCTACACAGATACGCAGTATTTT.

J is TRBJ2-2 and V is TRBV11-3, with TRBD2 matching over 7 bases. The germline CDR1 and CDR2 sequences are SGHNT and YENEEA. The CDR3 runs 15 residues. V was pared by 5 bases and J by 4 bases, with 7 bases of the junction left unmatched. The CDR3 loop reads CASSPGLGGTGELFF. DNA of the CDR3: TGTGCCAGCAGCCCCGGACTAGGAGGCACCGGGGAGCTGTTTTTT.

The rearrangement uses TRBV12-3 or TRBV12-4 and TRBJ2-5, with D perhaps TRBD2 (6 bases). The CDR3 runs to 13 residues. Trimming stripped 6 bases from V and 3 bases from J, with 11 bases between. As DNA, the CDR3 is TGTGCCAGCAGCGGCGGGATGGAAGAGACCCAGTACTTC. It translates to CASSGGMEETQYF.

This clone came up a few times. V is TRBV19 and J is TRBJ2-1; possibly TRBD2 for D (6 bases). CDR1 is LNHDA and CDR2 is SQIVND in the germline V gene (reference sequence). V dropped 3 bases and J dropped 0 bases, with 9 bases sitting between them. The length of the CDR3 is 15 residues. The CDR3 DNA is TGTGCCAGTAGTATCGGGACTTACTCCTACAATGAGCAGTTCTTC. It codes for CASSIGTYSYNEQFF.

In nucleotides, the CDR3 is TGTGCCAGCAGTTACGCGGGGTCGGGTAACCAGCCCCAGCATTTT. This translates into CASSYAGSGNQPQHF. The rearrangement links TRBV6-2 or TRBV6-3 to TRBJ1-5, with D hard to call. This CDR3 region has 15 residues. V was clipped by 2 bases and J by 7 bases, with 15 bases between them. CDR1 and CDR2 from the germline V gene are MNHEY and SVGEGT.

About this clone itself: The junction departs from germline at one end; a sequencing error may be responsible. This chain joins TRBV4-1 and TRBJ1-4, with D possibly matching TRBD1 (6 bases). The CDR3 length is 13 residues. Germline CDR1 reads MGHRA; CDR2 reads YSYEKL. Here the CDR3 DNA reads TGCGCCAGCAGTCAAGCAGGGGTGGAAAAACTGTTTTTT. Amino acid sequence: CASSQAGVEKLFF.

This clone was recorded only once. The genes are TRBV19 and TRBJ2-5; 7 nucleotides align to TRBD2. The CDR3 consists of 14 residues. After removal of 5 bases from V and 6 bases from J, the junction contained 9 bases not matched to a gene. Germline V gives CDR1 LNHDA, CDR2 SQIVND (reference sequence). CDR3 coding DNA: TGTGCCAGTAGTCAAGGACTAGACGTGAAGACCCAGTACTTC. It codes for CASSQGLDVKTQYF.

This clone showed up just a few times. The chain has TRBV2 and TRBJ2-4; 8 bases align to TRBD2. The germline gives CDR1 SNHLY, CDR2 FYNNEI. This CDR3 comprises 18 residues. V shed 2 bases and J 3 bases; nucleotides not matched to a gene: 12. CDR3 region: CASSEHGGARFGKNIQYF. Here the CDR3 DNA reads TGTGCCAGCAGTGAACACGGGGGGGCCAGGTTCGGCAAAAACATTCAGTACTTC.